The entry below describes one TCR beta chain. The data were taken from a study of blood T cell repertoires in COVID-19. Trimming left V 5 bases short and J 4 bases short, with 15 bases between. The CDR3 runs to 15 residues. Germline assignment: CDR1 SGHAT and CDR2 FQNNGV. Generated by immunoSEQ multiplex PCR, the TCRdb table keeps only in-frame clones and is missing some. This sample yields 150,000 to 200,000 clones, of which 75% to 80% are seen a single time; about 28% belongs to the top ten. This TCR was recovered from a woman aged 70-85 years with acute or convalescent COVID-19. The chain joins TRBV11-2 to TRBJ1-3, with a possible D match to TRBD1 (5 bases). Source material: peripheral blood. CDR3 sequence reads: CASSVSRVGGNTIYF. CDR3 coding DNA: TGTGCCAGCAGCGTAAGCAGGGTGGGCGGAAACACCATATATTTT.